This TCR beta chain derives from a study of CD8+ T cells in alopecia areata. About the research overall: Treated patients swallowed 5 to 10 mg of oral tofacitinib twice daily. Tofacitinib lasted 6 to 18 months, then 6 months off drug.

V lost 4 bases to trimming and J lost 4 bases, with 8 bases between them. Germline V CDR1 and CDR2: LNHNV, YYDKDF (reference sequence). The CDR3 loop spans 14 amino acids. Treatment in this sample: oral pan-JAK inhibitor, 5-10 mg twice daily. Findings and caveats of the study: Scalp sample data also include resident alphabeta T cells from normal skin. Against the mouse data, patients shared TCRs less clearly, possibly for HLA reasons.

This clone occurred a few times. Its cognate antigen is unknown. Sequencing relied on a cDNA template that was reverse transcribed from extracted RNA. TCRdb's copy holds only in-frame clones and misses some; the assay was immunoSEQ multiplex PCR. The data contain approximately 150,000 clones, approximately 62% of them seen just once; the ten biggest clones take up 13% to 15%. This chain joins TRBV15 and TRBJ1-6; D is ambiguous. Sequencing was performed on CD4+ T cells sorted from blood, taken at week 24, from a patient treated with tofacitinib. The TCR originated in a human donor with alopecia areata. Here the CDR3 reads CATSNEAYNSPLHF. Written as DNA, the CDR3 is TGTGCCACCAGCAACGAGGCGTATAATTCACCCCTCCACTTT.